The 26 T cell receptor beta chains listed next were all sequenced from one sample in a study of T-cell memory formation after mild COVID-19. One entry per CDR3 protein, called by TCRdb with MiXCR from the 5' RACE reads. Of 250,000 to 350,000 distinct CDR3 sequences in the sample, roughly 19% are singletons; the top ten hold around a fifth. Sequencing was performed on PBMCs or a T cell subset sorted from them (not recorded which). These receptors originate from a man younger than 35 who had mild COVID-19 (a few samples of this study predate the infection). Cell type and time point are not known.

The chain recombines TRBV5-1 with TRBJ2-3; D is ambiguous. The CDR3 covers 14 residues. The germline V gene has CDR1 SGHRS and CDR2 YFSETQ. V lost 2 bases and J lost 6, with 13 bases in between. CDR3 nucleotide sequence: TGCGCCAGCAGCTTTTCAGTTGAGGAGGATACGCAGTATTTT. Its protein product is CASSFSVEEDTQYF.

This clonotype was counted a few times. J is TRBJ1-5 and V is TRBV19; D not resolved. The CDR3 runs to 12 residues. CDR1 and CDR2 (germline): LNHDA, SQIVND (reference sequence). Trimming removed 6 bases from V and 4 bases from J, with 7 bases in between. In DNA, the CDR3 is TGTGCCAGTAGCTATCAAAATCAGCCCCAGCATTTT. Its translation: CASSYQNQPQHF.

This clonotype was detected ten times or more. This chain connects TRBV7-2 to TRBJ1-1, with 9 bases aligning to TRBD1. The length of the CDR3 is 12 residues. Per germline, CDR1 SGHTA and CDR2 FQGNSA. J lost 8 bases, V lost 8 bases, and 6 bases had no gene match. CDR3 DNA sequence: TGTGCCAGCGGCCGGGACAGGGAGGAAGCTTTCTTT. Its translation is CASGRDREEAFF.

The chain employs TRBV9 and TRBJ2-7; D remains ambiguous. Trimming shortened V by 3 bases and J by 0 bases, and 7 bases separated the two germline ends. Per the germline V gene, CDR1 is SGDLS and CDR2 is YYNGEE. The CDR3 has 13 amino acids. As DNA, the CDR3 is TGTGCCAGCAGCGGCAGCAGCTCCTACGAGCAGTACTTC. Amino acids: CASSGSSSYEQYF.

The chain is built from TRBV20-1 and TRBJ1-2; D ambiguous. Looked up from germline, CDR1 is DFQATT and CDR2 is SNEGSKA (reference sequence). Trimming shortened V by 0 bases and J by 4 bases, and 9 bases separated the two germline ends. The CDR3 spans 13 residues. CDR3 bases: TGCAGTGCTAGAGATGCCGCGATCTATGGCTACACCTTC. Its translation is CSARDAAIYGYTF.

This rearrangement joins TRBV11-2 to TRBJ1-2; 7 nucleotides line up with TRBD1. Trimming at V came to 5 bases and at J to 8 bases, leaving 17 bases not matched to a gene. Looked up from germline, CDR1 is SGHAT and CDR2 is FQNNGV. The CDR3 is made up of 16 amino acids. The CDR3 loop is CASSPITVPRGSGYTF. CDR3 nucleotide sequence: TGTGCCAGCAGCCCGATTACCGTTCCCAGGGGGAGCGGCTACACCTTC.

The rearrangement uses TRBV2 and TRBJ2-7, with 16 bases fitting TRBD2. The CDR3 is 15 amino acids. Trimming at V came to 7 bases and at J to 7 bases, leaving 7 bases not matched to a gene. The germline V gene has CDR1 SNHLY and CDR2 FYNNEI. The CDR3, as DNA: TGTGCCAGCACGGGACTAGCGGGGGGGCCAGGGGAGCAGTACGTC. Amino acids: CASTGLAGGPGEQYV.

CDR3: CASSDVSDLEAFF. The CDR3 region has the DNA TGTGCCAGCAGTGATGTGTCGGACCTCGAAGCTTTCTTT. The J gene is TRBJ1-1, the V gene TRBV25-1; no firm D call. The V gene's germline CDR1 is MGHDK and CDR2 SYGVNS. The CDR3 is 13 residues long. The V gene lost 3 bases and the J gene lost 8 bases, with 13 bases spanning the gap.

For the CDR3, the DNA is TGTGCCAGCAGTTTCGGACTAGCGGGGGCCACCGGGGAGCTGTTTTTT. Translating it yields CASSFGLAGATGELFF. V usage is TRBV12-3 or TRBV12-4 and J usage is TRBJ2-2; 13 bases line up with TRBD2. With V trimmed by 3 bases and J by 4 bases, 2 bases remained unmatched. The length of the CDR3 is 16 residues.

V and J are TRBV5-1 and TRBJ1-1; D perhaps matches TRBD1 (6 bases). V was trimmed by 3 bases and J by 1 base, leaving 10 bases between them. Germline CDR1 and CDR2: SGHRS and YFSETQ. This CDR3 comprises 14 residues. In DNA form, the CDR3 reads TGCGCCAGCAGCTGGCAGGGGCAGAACACTGAAGCTTTCTTT. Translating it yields CASSWQGQNTEAFF.

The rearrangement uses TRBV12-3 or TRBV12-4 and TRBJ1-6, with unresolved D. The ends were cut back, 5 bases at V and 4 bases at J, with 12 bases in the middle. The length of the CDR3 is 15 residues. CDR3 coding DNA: TGTGCCAGCAGTCGACCGACACTTTATAATTCACCCCTCCACTTT. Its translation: CASSRPTLYNSPLHF.

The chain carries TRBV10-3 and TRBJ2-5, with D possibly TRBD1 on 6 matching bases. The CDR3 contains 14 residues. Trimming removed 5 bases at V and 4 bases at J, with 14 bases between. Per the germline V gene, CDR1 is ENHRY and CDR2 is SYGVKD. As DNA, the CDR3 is TGTGCCATCAGTAAACAGGGAGAGGGAGAGACCCAGTACTTC. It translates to CAISKQGEGETQYF.

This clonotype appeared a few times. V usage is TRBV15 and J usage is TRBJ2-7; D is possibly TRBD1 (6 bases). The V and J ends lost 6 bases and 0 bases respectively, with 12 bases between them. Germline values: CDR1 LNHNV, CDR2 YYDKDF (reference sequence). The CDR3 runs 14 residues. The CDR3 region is CATRQGTSSYEQYV. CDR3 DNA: TGTGCCACCAGACAGGGAACAAGCTCCTACGAGCAGTACGTC.

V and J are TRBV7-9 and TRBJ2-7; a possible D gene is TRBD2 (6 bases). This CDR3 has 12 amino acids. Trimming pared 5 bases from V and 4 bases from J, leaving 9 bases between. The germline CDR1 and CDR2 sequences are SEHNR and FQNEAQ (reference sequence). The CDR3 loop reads CASSGGGYEQYV. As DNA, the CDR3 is TGTGCCAGCAGCGGAGGAGGGTACGAGCAGTACGTC.

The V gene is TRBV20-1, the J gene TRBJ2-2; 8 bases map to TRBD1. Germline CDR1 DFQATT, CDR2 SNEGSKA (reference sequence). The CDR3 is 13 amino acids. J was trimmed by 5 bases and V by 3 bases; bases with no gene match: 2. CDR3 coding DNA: TGCAGTGCTAGCAGGACAGGGACCGGGGAGCTGTTTTTT. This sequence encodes CSASRTGTGELFF.

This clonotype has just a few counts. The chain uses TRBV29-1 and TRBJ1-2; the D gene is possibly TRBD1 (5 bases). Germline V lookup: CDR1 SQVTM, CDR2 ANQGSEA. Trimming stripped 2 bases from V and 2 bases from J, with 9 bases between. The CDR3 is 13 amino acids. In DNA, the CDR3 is TGCAGCGTTGAACCGGGGCGGAACTATGGCTACACCTTC. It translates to CSVEPGRNYGYTF.

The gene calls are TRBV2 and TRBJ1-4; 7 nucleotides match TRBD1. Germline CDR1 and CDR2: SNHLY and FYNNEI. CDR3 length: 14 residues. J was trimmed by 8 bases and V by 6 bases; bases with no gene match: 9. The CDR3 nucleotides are TGTGCCAGCAGCCGACAGGGTCCCCGGGAAAAACTGTTTTTT. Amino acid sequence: CASSRQGPREKLFF.

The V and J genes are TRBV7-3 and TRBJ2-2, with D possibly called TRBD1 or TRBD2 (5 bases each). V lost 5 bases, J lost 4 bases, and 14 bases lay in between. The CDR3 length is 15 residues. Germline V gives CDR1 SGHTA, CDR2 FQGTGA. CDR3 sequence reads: CASSPFGGSTGELFF. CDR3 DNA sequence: TGTGCCAGCAGCCCCTTTGGGGGTAGCACCGGGGAGCTGTTTTTT.

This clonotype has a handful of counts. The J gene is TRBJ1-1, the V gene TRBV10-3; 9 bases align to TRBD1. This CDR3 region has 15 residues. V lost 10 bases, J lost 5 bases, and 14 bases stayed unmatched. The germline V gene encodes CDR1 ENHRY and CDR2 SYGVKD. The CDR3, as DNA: TGTGCCACCGATAACAGGGGGCGCGGGGGGACTGAAGCTTTCTTT. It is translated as CATDNRGRGGTEAFF.

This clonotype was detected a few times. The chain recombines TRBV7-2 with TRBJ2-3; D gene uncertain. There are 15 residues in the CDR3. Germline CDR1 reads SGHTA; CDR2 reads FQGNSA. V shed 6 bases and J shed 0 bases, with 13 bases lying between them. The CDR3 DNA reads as TGTGCCAGCAGTTCCTGGTCAGGCAGCACAGATACGCAGTATTTT. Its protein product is CASSSWSGSTDTQYF.

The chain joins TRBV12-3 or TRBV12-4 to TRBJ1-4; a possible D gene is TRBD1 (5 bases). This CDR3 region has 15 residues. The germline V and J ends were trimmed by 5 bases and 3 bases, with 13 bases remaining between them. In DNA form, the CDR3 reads TGTGCCAGCAGTCCTAGGGGTAAGGCTAATGAAAAACTGTTTTTT. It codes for CASSPRGKANEKLFF.

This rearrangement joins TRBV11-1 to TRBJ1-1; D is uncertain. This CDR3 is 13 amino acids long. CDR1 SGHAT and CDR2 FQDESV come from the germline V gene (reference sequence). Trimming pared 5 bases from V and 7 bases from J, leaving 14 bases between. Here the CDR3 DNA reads TGTGCCAGCAGCGGAACGAGGACGGTTGAAGCTTTCTTT. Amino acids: CASSGTRTVEAFF.

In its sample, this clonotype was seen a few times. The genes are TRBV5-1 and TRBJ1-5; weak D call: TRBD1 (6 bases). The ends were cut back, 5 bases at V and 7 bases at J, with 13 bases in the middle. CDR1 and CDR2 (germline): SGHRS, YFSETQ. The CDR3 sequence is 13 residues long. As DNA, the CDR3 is TGCGCCAGCAGGGCGGGGGCCTCGCAGCCCCAGCATTTT. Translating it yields CASRAGASQPQHF.

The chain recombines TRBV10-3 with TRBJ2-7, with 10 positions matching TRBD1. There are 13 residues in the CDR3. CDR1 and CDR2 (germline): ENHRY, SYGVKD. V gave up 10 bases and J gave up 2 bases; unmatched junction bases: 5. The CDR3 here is CATGTGVAYEQYF. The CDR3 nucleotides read TGTGCCACGGGGACAGGGGTTGCCTACGAGCAGTACTTC.

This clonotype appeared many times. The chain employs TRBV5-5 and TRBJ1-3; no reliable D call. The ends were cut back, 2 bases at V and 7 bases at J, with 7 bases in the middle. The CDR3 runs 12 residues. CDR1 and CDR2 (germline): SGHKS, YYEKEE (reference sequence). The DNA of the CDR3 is TGTGCCAGCAGCTTAGTTCGGAACACCATATATTTT. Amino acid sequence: CASSLVRNTIYF. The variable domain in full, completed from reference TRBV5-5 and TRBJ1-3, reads DAGVTQSPTHLIKTRGQQVTLRCSPISGHKSVSWYQQVLGQGPQFIFQYYEKEERGRGNFPDRFSARQFPNYSSELNVNALLLGDSALYLCASSLVRNTIYFGEGSWLTVV.

DNA for the CDR3: TGTGCCAGTATGGTGGGGTTTAGCTACGAGCAGTACTTC. It codes for CASMVGFSYEQYF. The V and J genes are TRBV28 and TRBJ2-7, with unresolved D. The CDR3 length is 13 residues. Germline V CDR1 and CDR2: MDHEN, SYDVKM. V lost 9 bases and J lost 3, with 15 bases in between.